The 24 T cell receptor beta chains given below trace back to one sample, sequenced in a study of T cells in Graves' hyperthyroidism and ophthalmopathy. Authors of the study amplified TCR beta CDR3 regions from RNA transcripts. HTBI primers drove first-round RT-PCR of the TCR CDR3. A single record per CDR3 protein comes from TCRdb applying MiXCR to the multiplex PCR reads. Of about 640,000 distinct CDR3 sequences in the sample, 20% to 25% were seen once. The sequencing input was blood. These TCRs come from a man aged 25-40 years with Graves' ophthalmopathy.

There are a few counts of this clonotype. DNA for the CDR3: TGCAGCGTTGAGGGGCGGGAGGGCCAGTTCTTC. This encodes CSVEGREGQFF. The chain links TRBV29-1 to TRBJ2-1, with 9 bases aligning to TRBD2. This CDR3 spans 11 amino acids. Trimming took 3 bases from V and 13 from J; bases not matched to a gene: 4. Per germline, CDR1 SQVTM and CDR2 ANQGSEA.

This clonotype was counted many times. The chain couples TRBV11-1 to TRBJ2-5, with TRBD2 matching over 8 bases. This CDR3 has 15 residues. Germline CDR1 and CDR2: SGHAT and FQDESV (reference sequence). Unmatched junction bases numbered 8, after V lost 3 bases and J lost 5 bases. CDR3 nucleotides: TGTGCCAGCAGCTTTGGGGAACTAGCGGTGGAGACCCAGTACTTC. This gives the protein CASSFGELAVETQYF.

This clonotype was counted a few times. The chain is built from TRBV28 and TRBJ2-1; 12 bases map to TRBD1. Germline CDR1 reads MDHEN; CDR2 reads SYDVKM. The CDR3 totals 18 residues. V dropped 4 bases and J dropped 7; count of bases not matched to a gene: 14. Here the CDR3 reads CASSSSLGTGGVSNEQFF. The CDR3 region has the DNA TGTGCCAGCAGTTCCAGCCTCGGGACAGGGGGCGTGTCGAATGAGCAGTTCTTC.

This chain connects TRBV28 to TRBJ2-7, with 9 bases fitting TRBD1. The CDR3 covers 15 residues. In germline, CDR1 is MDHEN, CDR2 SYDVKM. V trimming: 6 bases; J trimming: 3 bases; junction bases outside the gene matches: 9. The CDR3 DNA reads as TGTGCCAGCAGAATGGGGACAGGGAAATTCTACGAGCAGTACTTC. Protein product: CASRMGTGKFYEQYF. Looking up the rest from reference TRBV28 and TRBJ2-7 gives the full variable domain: DVKVTQSSRYLVKRTGEKVFLECVQDMDHENMFWYRQDPGLGLRLIYFSYDVKMKEKGDIPEGYSVSREKKERFSLILESASTNQTSMYLCASRMGTGKFYEQYFGPGTRLTVT.

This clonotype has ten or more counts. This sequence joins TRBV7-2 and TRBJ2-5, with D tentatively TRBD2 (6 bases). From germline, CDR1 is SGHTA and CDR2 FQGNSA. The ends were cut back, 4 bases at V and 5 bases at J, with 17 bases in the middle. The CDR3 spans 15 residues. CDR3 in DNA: TGTGCCAGCAGCTCCGCAACGCGGGATAGGGAGACCCAGTACTTC. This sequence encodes CASSSATRDRETQYF. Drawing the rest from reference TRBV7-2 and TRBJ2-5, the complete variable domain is GAGVSQSPSNKVTEKGKDVELRCDPISGHTALYWYRQSLGQGLEFLIYFQGNSAPDKSGLPSDRFSAERTGGSVSTLTIQRTQQEDSAVYLCASSSATRDRETQYFGPGTRLLVL.

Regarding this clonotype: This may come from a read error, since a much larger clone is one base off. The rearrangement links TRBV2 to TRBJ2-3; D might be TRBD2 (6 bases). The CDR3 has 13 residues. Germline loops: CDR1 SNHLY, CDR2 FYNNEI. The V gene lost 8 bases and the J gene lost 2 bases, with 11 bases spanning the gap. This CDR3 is CASHGTSTDTQYF. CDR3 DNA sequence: TGTGCCAGCCACGGGACTTCCACAGATACGCAGTATTTT.

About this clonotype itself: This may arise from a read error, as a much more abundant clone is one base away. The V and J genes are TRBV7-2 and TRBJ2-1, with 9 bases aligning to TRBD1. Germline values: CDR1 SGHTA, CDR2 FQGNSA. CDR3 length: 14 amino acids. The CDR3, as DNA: TGTGTCAGCATCGAACAGGGGGCCGGGAATGAGCAGTTCTTC. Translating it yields CVSIEQGAGNEQFF.

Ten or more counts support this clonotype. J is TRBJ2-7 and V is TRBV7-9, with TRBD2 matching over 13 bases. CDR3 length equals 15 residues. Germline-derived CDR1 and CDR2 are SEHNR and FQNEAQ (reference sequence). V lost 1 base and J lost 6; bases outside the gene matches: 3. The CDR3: CASSLDGTSGVEQYF. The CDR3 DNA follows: TGTGCCAGCAGCTTAGATGGGACTAGCGGGGTCGAGCAGTACTTC. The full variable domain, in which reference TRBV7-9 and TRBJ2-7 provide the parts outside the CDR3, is DTGVSQNPRHKITKRGQNVTFRCDPISEHNRLYWYRQTLGQGPEFLTYFQNEAQLEKSRLLSDRFSAERPKGSFSTLEIQRTEQGDSAMYLCASSLDGTSGVEQYFGPGTRLTVT.

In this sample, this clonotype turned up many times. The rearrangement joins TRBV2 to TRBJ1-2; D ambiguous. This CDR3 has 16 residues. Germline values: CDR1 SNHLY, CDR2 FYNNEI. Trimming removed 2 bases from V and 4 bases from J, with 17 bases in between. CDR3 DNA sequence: TGTGCCAGCAGTGAAAGTCGGAGGACCCCGGGCTATGGCTACACCTTC. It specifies CASSESRRTPGYGYTF.

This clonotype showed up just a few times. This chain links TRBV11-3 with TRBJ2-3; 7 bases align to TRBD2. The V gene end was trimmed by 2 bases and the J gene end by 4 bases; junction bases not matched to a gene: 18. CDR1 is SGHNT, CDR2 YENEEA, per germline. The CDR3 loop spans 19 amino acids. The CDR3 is CASSLRGGSTHRGADTQYF. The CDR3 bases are TGTGCCAGCAGCTTACGGGGAGGGAGTACCCACCGTGGGGCAGATACGCAGTATTTT.

The CDR3 region is CASSSTGQPPYEQYF. The CDR3 nucleotides read TGCGCCAGCAGCTCAACAGGACAACCCCCCTACGAGCAGTACTTC. This chain connects TRBV5-1 to TRBJ2-7; perhaps TRBD1 as D (5 bases). The CDR3 runs 15 residues. Trimming stripped 3 bases from V and 2 bases from J, with 15 bases between. Germline CDR1 and CDR2: SGHRS and YFSETQ.

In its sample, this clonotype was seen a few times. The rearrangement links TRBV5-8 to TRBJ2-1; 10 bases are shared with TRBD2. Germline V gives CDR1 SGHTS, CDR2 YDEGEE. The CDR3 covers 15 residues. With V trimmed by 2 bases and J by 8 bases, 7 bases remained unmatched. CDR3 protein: CASSLGLAESDEQFF. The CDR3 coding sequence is TGTGCCAGCAGCTTAGGACTAGCGGAAAGCGATGAGCAGTTCTTC.

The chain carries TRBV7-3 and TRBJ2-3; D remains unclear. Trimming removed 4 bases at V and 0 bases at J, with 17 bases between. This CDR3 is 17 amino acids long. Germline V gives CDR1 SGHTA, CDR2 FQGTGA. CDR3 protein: CASSSPTDDPSTDTQYF. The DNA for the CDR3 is TGTGCCAGCAGCTCCCCCACGGACGATCCTAGCACAGATACGCAGTATTTT.

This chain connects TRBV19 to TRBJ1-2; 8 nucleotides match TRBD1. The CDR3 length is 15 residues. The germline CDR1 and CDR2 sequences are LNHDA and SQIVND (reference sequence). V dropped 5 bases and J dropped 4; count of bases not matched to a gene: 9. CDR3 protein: CASSFSGGEGYGYTF. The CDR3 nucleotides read TGTGCCAGTAGTTTCTCAGGGGGCGAAGGCTATGGCTACACCTTC.

CDR3 DNA sequence: TGTGCCAGCTCCCGTTCGGCTAGCGGGAGCGATGAGCAGTTCTTC. Residues: CASSRSASGSDEQFF. The chain carries TRBV28 and TRBJ2-1, with 10 bases aligning to TRBD2. The J segment lost 8 bases and the V segment lost 8 bases, leaving 12 bases of the junction unmatched. This CDR3 region has 15 residues. Germline V gives CDR1 MDHEN, CDR2 SYDVKM.

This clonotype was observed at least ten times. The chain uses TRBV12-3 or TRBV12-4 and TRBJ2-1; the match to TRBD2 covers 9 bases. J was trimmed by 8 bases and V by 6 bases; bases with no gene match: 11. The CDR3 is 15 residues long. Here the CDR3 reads CASSSWGREGDEQFF. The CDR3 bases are TGTGCCAGCAGCTCCTGGGGGCGGGAGGGGGATGAGCAGTTCTTC.

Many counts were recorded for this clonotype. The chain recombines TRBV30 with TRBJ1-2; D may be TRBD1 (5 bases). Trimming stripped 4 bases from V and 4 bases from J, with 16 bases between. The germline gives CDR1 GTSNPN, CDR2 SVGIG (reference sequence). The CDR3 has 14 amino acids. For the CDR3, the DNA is TGTGCCTGGAACCAAGGGCTTGGGGCCTATGGCTACACCTTC. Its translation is CAWNQGLGAYGYTF. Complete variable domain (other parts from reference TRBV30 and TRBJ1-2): SQTIHQWPATLVQPVGSPLSLECTVEGTSNPNLYWYRQAAGRGLQLLFYSVGIGQISSEVPQNLSASRPQDRQFILSSKKLLLSDSGFYLCAWNQGLGAYGYTFGSGTRLTVV.

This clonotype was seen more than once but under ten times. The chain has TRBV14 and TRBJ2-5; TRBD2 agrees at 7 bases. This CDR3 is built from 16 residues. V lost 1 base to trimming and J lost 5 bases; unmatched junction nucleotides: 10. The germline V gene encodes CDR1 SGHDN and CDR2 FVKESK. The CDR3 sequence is CASSQGNGGSHETQYF. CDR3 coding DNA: TGTGCCAGCAGCCAAGGGAATGGCGGGAGTCACGAGACCCAGTACTTC.

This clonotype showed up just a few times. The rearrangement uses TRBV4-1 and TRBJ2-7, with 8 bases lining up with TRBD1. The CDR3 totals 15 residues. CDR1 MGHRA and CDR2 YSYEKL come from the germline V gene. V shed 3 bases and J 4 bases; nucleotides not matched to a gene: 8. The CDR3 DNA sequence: TGCGCCAGCAGCCAGACTGGACAGGGCATATACGAGCAGTACTTC. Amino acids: CASSQTGQGIYEQYF.

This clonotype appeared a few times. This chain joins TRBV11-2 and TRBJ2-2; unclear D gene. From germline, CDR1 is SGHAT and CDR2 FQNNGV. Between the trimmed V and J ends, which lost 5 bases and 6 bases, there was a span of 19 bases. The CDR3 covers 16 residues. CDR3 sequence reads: CASSRAEGINSGELFF. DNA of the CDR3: TGTGCCAGCAGCAGAGCCGAAGGGATTAACTCCGGGGAGCTGTTTTTT.

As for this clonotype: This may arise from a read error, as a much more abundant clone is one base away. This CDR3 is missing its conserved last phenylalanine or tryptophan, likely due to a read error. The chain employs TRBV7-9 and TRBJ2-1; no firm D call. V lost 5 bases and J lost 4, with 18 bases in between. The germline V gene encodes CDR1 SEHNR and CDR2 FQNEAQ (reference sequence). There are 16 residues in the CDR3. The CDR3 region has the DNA TGTGCCAGCAGCGGCCAGACGGGTTCTCAATACAATGAGCAGTTCTCC. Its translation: CASSGQTGSQYNEQFS.

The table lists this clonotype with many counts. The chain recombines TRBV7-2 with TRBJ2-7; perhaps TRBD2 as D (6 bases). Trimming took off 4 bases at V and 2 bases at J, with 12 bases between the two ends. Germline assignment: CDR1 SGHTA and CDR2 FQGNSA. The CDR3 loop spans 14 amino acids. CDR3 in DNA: TGTGCCAGCAGCTCCTTCGGAGGGGCCTACGAGCAGTACTTC. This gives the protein CASSSFGGAYEQYF. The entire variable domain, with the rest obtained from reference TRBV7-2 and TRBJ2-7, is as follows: GAGVSQSPSNKVTEKGKDVELRCDPISGHTALYWYRQSLGQGLEFLIYFQGNSAPDKSGLPSDRFSAERTGGSVSTLTIQRTQQEDSAVYLCASSSFGGAYEQYFGPGTRLTVT.

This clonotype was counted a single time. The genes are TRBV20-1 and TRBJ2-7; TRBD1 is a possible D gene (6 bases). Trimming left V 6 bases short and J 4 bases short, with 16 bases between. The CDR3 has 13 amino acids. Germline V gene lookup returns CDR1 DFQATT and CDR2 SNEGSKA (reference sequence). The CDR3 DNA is TGCAGTGCAAACAGGGATCTGAGATACGAGCAGTACTTC. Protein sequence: CSANRDLRYEQYF.

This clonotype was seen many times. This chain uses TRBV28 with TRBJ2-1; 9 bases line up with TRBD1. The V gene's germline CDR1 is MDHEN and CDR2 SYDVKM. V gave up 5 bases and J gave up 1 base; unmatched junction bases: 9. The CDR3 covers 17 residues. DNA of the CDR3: TGTGCCAGCAGTCCTCAAACAGGGGGCAGGTCCTACAATGAGCAGTTCTTC. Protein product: CASSPQTGGRSYNEQFF.